This T cell receptor beta chain was obtained from a study of CD8 T cells in Susac syndrome. The CDR3 extends over 20 amino acids. CDR1 and CDR2 (germline): MNHEY, SVGAGI. After removal of 0 bases from V and 0 bases from J, the junction contained 7 bases not matched to a gene. Reverse transcription of roughly 0.5 to 1 ug RNA was performed with random hexamers. TCR beta CDR3 was amplified by immunoSEQ multiplex PCR. This amplification extended across 54 Vbeta and 13 Jbeta segments. TCRdb re-called the immunoSEQ multiplex PCR reads with MiXCR, one entry per CDR3 protein. In the table there are roughly 180,000 distinct CDR3 sequences, about 95% of which are singletons. Sequencing targeted TCR beta in blood CD8+ and CD4+ T cells. Healthy donors served as age- and sex-matched controls. FACS enriched CD8+ TEMRA cells, while bulk CD8+ and CD4+ were negatively isolated.

The specimen was CD4+ T cells from PBMCs. The chain combines TRBV6-5 with TRBJ2-4, with 14 bases fitting TRBD2. The TCR originated in a human donor in good health. CDR3 protein: CASSYSLTSGRGVAKNIQYF. In DNA form, the CDR3 reads TGTGCCAGCAGTTACTCGCTGACTAGCGGGAGGGGGGTAGCCAAAAACATTCAGTACTTC.